This section outlines one TCR beta chain sequence together with its context. The antigen is not known. The data were taken from a study of shared clonotypes between healthy human individuals. Study in general: Donor composition was a couple of women and three men, aged 18 to 49. General study points: Estimated clonotype richness was generally higher in naive than memory subsets. A handful of donors had roughly 5% of their naive CD4 clonotypes in common. Relative to their counterparts shared across all four donors, non-shared clonotypes exhibited diminished generation probabilities.

Sequenced by immunoSEQ multiplex PCR; TCRdb stores in-frame clones only, minus some. The table shows roughly 2,300,000 clones, with just under 95% occurring only once. Trimming removed 1 base at V and 0 bases at J, with 10 bases between. This CDR3 contains 15 residues. CDR1 SGHAT and CDR2 FQDESV come from the germline V gene (reference sequence). The rearrangement uses TRBV11-1 and TRBJ2-7; D unresolved. This sequence originates from a man aged 18 to 30 in good health. Some clones in this sample may be carry-over from other donors' samples. Material: naive CD4+ T cells from PBMCs. Subset in this sample: CD45RA+ positively selected. CDR3 nucleotide sequence: TGTGCCAGCAGCTTAGGGGGTGTAAGCTCCTACGAGCAGTACTTC. It translates to CASSLGGVSSYEQYF.